This TCR beta chain was documented in a study of T cells in Graves' hyperthyroidism and ophthalmopathy. Researchers barred patients who had uncontrolled infection, other autoimmune disease, pregnancy or lactation. Researchers amplified the TCR beta CDR3 regions from RNA transcripts. First-round RT-PCR of the TCR CDR3 relied on the HTBI primer set. Using its own MiXCR run on the multiplex PCR reads, TCRdb lists one record per CDR3 protein. The data hold approximately 610,000 distinct CDR3 sequences, with approximately 16% observed a single time. This clonotype was recorded at least ten times. Trimming took 6 bases from V and 5 from J; bases not matched to a gene: 3. Germline V gene sequence: CDR1 DFQATT, CDR2 SNEGSKA (reference sequence). The CDR3 loop spans 13 amino acids.

The sample was blood. The receptor's source is a woman aged 18-29 years with Graves' hyperthyroidism. This chain uses TRBV20-1 with TRBJ1-4, with 10 bases identical to TRBD1. CDR3 bases: TGCAGTGCGCAGGGACAGGGGAATGAAAAACTGTTTTTT. Amino acids: CSAQGQGNEKLFF.